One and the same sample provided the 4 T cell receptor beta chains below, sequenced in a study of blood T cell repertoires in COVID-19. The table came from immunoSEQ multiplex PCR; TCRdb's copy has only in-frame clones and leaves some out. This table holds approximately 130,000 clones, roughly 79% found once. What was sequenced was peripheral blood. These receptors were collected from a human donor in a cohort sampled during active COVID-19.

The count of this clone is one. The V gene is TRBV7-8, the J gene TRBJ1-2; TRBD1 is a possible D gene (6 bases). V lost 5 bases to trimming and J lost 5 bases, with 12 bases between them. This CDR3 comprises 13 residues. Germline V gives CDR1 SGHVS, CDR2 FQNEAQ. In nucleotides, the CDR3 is TGTGCCAGCAGCGCAGCGGACAGTTATGGCTACACCTTC. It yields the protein CASSAADSYGYTF.

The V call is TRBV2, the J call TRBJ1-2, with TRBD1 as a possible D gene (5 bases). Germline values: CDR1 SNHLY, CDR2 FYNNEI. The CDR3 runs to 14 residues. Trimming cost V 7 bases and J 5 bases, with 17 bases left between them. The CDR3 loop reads CASMAGGSNYGYTF. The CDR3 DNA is TGTGCCAGCATGGCGGGGGGAAGCAATTATGGCTACACCTTC.

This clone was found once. The CDR3 reads CASSSRLSGGVFYEQYF. The CDR3 nucleotides read TGCGCCAGCAGCTCCCGACTCAGCGGGGGGGTCTTCTACGAGCAGTACTTC. The chain has TRBV4-1 and TRBJ2-7; 10 bases line up with TRBD2. CDR1 and CDR2 (germline): MGHRA, YSYEKL. There are 17 residues in the CDR3. V shed 5 bases, J shed 3 bases, and the junction held 13 bases outside the gene matches.

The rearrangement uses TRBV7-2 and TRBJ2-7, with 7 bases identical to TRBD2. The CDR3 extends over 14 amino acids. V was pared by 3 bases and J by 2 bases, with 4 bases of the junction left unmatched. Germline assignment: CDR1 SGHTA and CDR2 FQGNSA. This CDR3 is CASSFSGGAYEQYF. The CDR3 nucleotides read TGTGCCAGCAGCTTTAGTGGGGGGGCCTACGAGCAGTACTTC.